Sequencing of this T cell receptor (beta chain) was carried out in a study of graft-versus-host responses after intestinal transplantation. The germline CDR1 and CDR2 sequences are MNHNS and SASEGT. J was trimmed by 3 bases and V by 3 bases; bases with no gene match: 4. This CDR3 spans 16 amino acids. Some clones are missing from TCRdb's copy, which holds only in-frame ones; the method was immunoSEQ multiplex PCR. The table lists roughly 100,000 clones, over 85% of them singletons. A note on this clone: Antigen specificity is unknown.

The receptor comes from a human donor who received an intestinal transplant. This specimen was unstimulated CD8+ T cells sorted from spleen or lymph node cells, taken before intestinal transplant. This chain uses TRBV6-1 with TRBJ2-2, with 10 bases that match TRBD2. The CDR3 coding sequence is TGTGCCAGCAGTGAGCGACTAGCGGGCTACACCGGGGAGCTGTTTTTT. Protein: CASSERLAGYTGELFF.